The 18 T cell receptor beta chains below all came from one sample that was sequenced in a study of control samples from healthy donors and cancer patients. Using immunoSEQ multiplex PCR, the repertoire was profiled, and TCRdb retains in-frame clones only, with some absent. The sample lists about 140,000 clones, approximately 92% occurring once. Specimen: blood. The receptors were gathered from a man aged 30-40 years in good health.

This chain connects TRBV2 to TRBJ1-1; no firm D call. Per the germline V gene, CDR1 is SNHLY and CDR2 is FYNNEI. The CDR3 has 13 residues. Deletions cut 3 bases from V and 1 base from J, with 6 bases between. Here the CDR3 DNA reads TGTGCCAGCAGTGACGAGAGGAACACTGAAGCTTTCTTT. Protein: CASSDERNTEAFF.

The chain carries TRBV30 and TRBJ1-1; no definite D call. CDR1 is GTSNPN and CDR2 is SVGIG in the germline V gene (reference sequence). V was trimmed by 1 base and J by 4 bases, leaving 10 bases between them. The length of the CDR3 is 13 residues. This chain's CDR3 is CAWSAGGGTEAFF. The CDR3 region has the DNA TGTGCCTGGAGTGCCGGTGGAGGCACTGAAGCTTTCTTT.

The sample holds one count of this clone. The rearrangement links TRBV11-1 to TRBJ1-1; unclear D gene. Germline loops: CDR1 SGHAT, CDR2 FQDESV (reference sequence). The CDR3 extends over 15 amino acids. Deletions cut 2 bases from V and 7 bases from J, with 17 bases between. The CDR3 loop is CASSLITAGKNEAFF. The CDR3 DNA follows: TGTGCCAGCAGCTTAATAACGGCGGGGAAGAATGAAGCTTTCTTT.

This chain connects TRBV6-5 to TRBJ1-1; D unresolved. Trimming stripped 6 bases from V and 0 bases from J, with 14 bases between. The germline V gene encodes CDR1 MNHEY and CDR2 SVGAGI. The CDR3 contains 15 residues. DNA of the CDR3: TGTGCCAGCAGATTTATACGGACCGTGAACACTGAAGCTTTCTTT. This encodes CASRFIRTVNTEAFF.

J is TRBJ1-2 and V is TRBV29-1; the D gene is possibly TRBD1 (6 bases). V was clipped by 5 bases and J by 8 bases, with 12 bases between them. The CDR3 spans 11 residues. Per germline, CDR1 SQVTM and CDR2 ANQGSEA. The CDR3 protein is CSVNIGGGYTF. The CDR3 DNA reads as TGCAGCGTTAACATTGGGGGCGGCTACACCTTC.

V gene TRBV6-1 combines with J gene TRBJ1-2; no clear D. Trimming stripped 1 base from V and 4 bases from J, with 10 bases between. Germline CDR1 and CDR2: MNHNS and SASEGT. The CDR3 consists of 14 residues. The chain's CDR3 is CASSEVRELYGYTF. In DNA form, the CDR3 reads TGTGCCAGCAGTGAAGTTCGAGAACTCTATGGCTACACCTTC.

This clone was observed a single time. This sequence joins TRBV29-1 and TRBJ1-1; no firm D call. The CDR3 runs to 12 residues. V lost 4 bases, J lost 3 bases, and 9 bases lay in between. In germline, CDR1 is SQVTM, CDR2 ANQGSEA. The CDR3 DNA is TGCAGCGTTGCAAGGGCGGACACTGAAGCTTTCTTT. It yields the protein CSVARADTEAFF.

This chain uses TRBV4-3 with TRBJ2-3; D gene ambiguous. Germline-derived CDR1 and CDR2 are LGHNA and YSLEER. Trimming stripped 4 bases from V and 2 bases from J, with 13 bases between. The CDR3 consists of 15 residues. CDR3 in amino acids: CASSRSRSPTDTQYF. As DNA, the CDR3 is TGCGCCAGCAGCCGAAGCAGGAGTCCCACAGATACGCAGTATTTT.

The gene calls are TRBV6-1 and TRBJ1-4; TRBD1 aligns across 8 bases. This CDR3 has 16 residues. The V gene end was trimmed by 0 bases and the J gene end by 6 bases; junction bases not matched to a gene: 6. Germline loops: CDR1 MNHNS, CDR2 SASEGT. The CDR3 protein is CASSEASGTGDEKLFF. In nucleotides, the CDR3 is TGTGCCAGCAGTGAAGCCTCCGGGACAGGAGATGAAAAACTGTTTTTT.

V and J are TRBV6-5 and TRBJ1-2, with D hard to call. CDR1 and CDR2 from the germline V gene are MNHEY and SVGAGI. Trimming stripped 8 bases from V and 3 bases from J, with 4 bases between. The CDR3 length is 10 residues. The CDR3 nucleotides read TGTGCCAGCGTTGACTATGGCTACACCTTC. Protein sequence: CASVDYGYTF.

V usage is TRBV5-5 and J usage is TRBJ2-3, with D unclear. CDR1 SGHKS and CDR2 YYEKEE come from the germline V gene (reference sequence). V was pared by 4 bases and J by 2 bases, with 11 bases between. The CDR3 has 14 residues. The CDR3 reads CASSQVPHTDTQYF. In DNA, the CDR3 is TGTGCCAGCAGCCAGGTGCCCCACACAGATACGCAGTATTTT.

The chain couples TRBV27 to TRBJ2-7; 8 bases are shared with TRBD1. V gave up 4 bases and J gave up 6 bases; unmatched junction bases: 8. This CDR3 is 14 amino acids long. Germline values: CDR1 MNHEY, CDR2 SMNVEV (reference sequence). As DNA, the CDR3 is TGTGCCAGCAGTTGGAGCAGGGGGCCGGGCGAGCAGTACTTC. It encodes CASSWSRGPGEQYF.

The chain has TRBV9 and TRBJ2-5, with D perhaps given as TRBD1 or TRBD2 (5 bases each). CDR1 and CDR2 (germline): SGDLS, YYNGEE. The CDR3 is 15 residues long. V lost 0 bases and J 2 bases, leaving 11 bases between the germline ends. CDR3: CASSVGWGSQETQYF. The CDR3 DNA is TGTGCCAGCAGCGTAGGTTGGGGGTCTCAAGAGACCCAGTACTTC.

The chain carries TRBV2 and TRBJ1-1; D is perhaps TRBD1 (6 bases). CDR1 and CDR2 from the germline V gene are SNHLY and FYNNEI. V dropped 0 bases and J dropped 9 bases, with 14 bases sitting between them. The CDR3 covers 14 residues. The chain's CDR3 is CASSEAWGGEKAFF. DNA for the CDR3: TGTGCCAGCAGTGAAGCATGGGGGGGCGAGAAAGCTTTCTTT. The variable domain in full, with the rest retrieved from reference TRBV2 and TRBJ1-1, is EPEVTQTPSHQVTQMGQEVILRCVPISNHLYFYWYRQILGQKVEFLVSFYNNEISEKSEIFDDQFSVERPDGSNFTLKIRSTKLEDSAMYFCASSEAWGGEKAFFGQGTRLTVV.

This chain joins TRBV28 and TRBJ1-5; D gene ambiguous. The V gene lost 1 base and the J gene lost 1 base, with 8 bases spanning the gap. There are 15 residues in the CDR3. Germline values: CDR1 MDHEN, CDR2 SYDVKM. CDR3 coding DNA: TGTGCCAGCAGTTTATTTGGGCAGAGCAATCAGCCCCAGCATTTT. Translated: CASSLFGQSNQPQHF.

This chain connects TRBV28 to TRBJ2-5; TRBD2 matches 7 bases. The germline gives CDR1 MDHEN, CDR2 SYDVKM. This CDR3 contains 16 residues. The V segment lost 6 bases and the J segment 1 base; nucleotides outside the gene matches: 11. The CDR3 sequence is CASSRTGGIGQETQYF. The DNA of the CDR3 is TGTGCCAGCAGCCGCACCGGGGGGATAGGCCAAGAGACCCAGTACTTC.

This clone was observed once. This chain uses TRBV12-3 or TRBV12-4 with TRBJ1-1, with 7 bases matching TRBD1. J gave up 7 bases and V 4 bases, and 6 bases lay outside the gene matches. The CDR3 extends over 13 amino acids. CDR3 amino acids: CASSSRQGDEAFF. In nucleotides, the CDR3 is TGTGCCAGCAGTTCAAGACAGGGCGATGAAGCTTTCTTT.

The chain uses TRBV19 and TRBJ1-2; unclear D gene. Trimming took 3 bases from V and 2 from J, leaving 19 bases between them. Germline lookup yields CDR1 LNHDA and CDR2 SQIVND (reference sequence). The CDR3 runs 17 residues. Written as DNA, the CDR3 is TGTGCCAGTAGTATCCAGGCCCCCCGGGGTGAGAACTATGGCTACACCTTC. It specifies CASSIQAPRGENYGYTF. Together with reference TRBV19 and TRBJ1-2, the CDR3 gives the full variable domain: DGGITQSPKYLFRKEGQNVTLSCEQNLNHDAMYWYRQDPGQGLRLIYYSQIVNDFQKGDIAEGYSVSREKKESFPLTVTSAQKNPTAFYLCASSIQAPRGENYGYTFGSGTRLTVV.